The sequence of this T cell receptor beta chain was determined in a study of regulatory T cells in long-lasting Graves disease. Through Arm-PCR of CDR3 regions and iRepertoire HTBI primers, TCR beta libraries were built. TCRdb analysed the multiplex PCR reads with MiXCR anew, one entry per CDR3 protein. The table includes hundreds of thousands of distinct CDR3 sequences, 15% detected once. CDR3 length equals 13 residues. The V and J ends lost 2 bases and 5 bases respectively, with 10 bases between them. The V gene's germline CDR1 is KGHSH and CDR2 LQKENI. As to time point: newly diagnosed GD, antithyroid drugs for less than 3 months. The TCR library was made from RNA extracted from PBMCs.

The receptor's source is a female donor with Graves disease. The sequencing used peripheral blood mononuclear cells (PBMCs), collected at new diagnosis, from a patient treated with antithyroid drugs. The rearrangement links TRBV18 to TRBJ2-7, with a tentative D call TRBD1 (6 bases). CDR3 amino acids: CASSPGGHDEQYF. The CDR3 nucleotides read TGTGCCAGCTCACCAGGGGGCCACGACGAGCAGTACTTC.